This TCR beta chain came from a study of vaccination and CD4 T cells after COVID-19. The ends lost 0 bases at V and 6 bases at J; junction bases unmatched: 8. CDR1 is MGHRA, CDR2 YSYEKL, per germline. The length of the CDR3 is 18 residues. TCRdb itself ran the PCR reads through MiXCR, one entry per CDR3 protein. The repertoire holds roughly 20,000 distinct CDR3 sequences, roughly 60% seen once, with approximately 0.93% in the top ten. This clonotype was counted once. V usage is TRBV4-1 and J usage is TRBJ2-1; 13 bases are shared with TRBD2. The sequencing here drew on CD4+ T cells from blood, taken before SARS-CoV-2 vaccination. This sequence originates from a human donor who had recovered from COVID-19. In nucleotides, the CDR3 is TGCGCCAGCAGCCAAGAATGGACTAGCGGGAGTCTTATCAATGAGCAGTTCTTC. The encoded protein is CASSQEWTSGSLINEQFF.